Presented here are 13 T cell receptor beta chains from one specimen sequenced in a study of shared clonotypes between healthy human individuals. TCRdb's copy holds only in-frame clones and misses some; the assay was immunoSEQ multiplex PCR. The data show some 2.1 million clones, roughly 96% seen once. Sequencing used naive CD4+ T cells sorted from blood. Stated subset: CD45RA+ positively selected. Receptors were obtained from a man aged 18 to 30 in good health.

The rearrangement links TRBV15 to TRBJ1-1; a weak D match, TRBD1 (5 bases). The ends were cut back, 5 bases at V and 0 bases at J, with 7 bases in the middle. The length of the CDR3 is 13 residues. CDR1 is LNHNV and CDR2 is YYDKDF in the germline V gene (reference sequence). Here the CDR3 DNA reads TGTGCCACCAGCGAGGACATGAACACTGAAGCTTTCTTT. It encodes CATSEDMNTEAFF.

This rearrangement joins TRBV25-1 to TRBJ2-2; D gene unclear. Germline lookup yields CDR1 MGHDK and CDR2 SYGVNS. V dropped 1 base and J dropped 7 bases, with 7 bases sitting between them. There are 13 residues in the CDR3. This chain's CDR3 is CASSELLRGELFF. The CDR3 DNA sequence: TGTGCCAGCAGTGAATTGTTGCGCGGGGAGCTGTTTTTT.

The chain has TRBV15 and TRBJ2-1, with a weak D call TRBD1 (6 bases). Germline assignment: CDR1 LNHNV and CDR2 YYDKDF (reference sequence). V lost 3 bases, J lost 7 bases, and 22 bases lay in between. The CDR3 is 17 amino acids. CDR3 DNA: TGTGCCACCAGCAGCCCTACCAGGGGAAAAGGGCAGAATGAGCAGTTCTTC. Translation: CATSSPTRGKGQNEQFF.

As for this clone: At the DNA level, this CDR3 is encoded by other sequences in the same sample as well. This rearrangement joins TRBV7-9 to TRBJ2-2; the D is unclear. Trimming removed 0 bases at V and 0 bases at J, with 5 bases between. The germline V gene has CDR1 SEHNR and CDR2 FQNEAQ (reference sequence). This CDR3 spans 15 amino acids. In DNA, the CDR3 is TGTGCCAGCAGCTTAGCACTGCCGAACACCGGGGAGCTGTTTTTT. Translation: CASSLALPNTGELFF. The whole variable domain, filled in from reference TRBV7-9 and TRBJ2-2, reads DTGVSQNPRHKITKRGQNVTFRCDPISEHNRLYWYRQTLGQGPEFLTYFQNEAQLEKSRLLSDRFSAERPKGSFSTLEIQRTEQGDSAMYLCASSLALPNTGELFFGEGSRLTVL.

Note on this clone: Other DNA sequences in the same sample also yield this CDR3. The chain recombines TRBV7-2 with TRBJ2-7; tentatively, D is TRBD1 (5 bases). The CDR3 runs to 14 residues. Trimming cost V 5 bases and J 2 bases, with 13 bases left between them. Germline CDR1 is SGHTA and CDR2 is FQGNSA. The CDR3 is CASSPGQGPYEQYF. CDR3 DNA: TGTGCCAGCAGCCCAGGCCAGGGTCCCTACGAGCAGTACTTC.

The J gene is TRBJ1-5, the V gene TRBV10-2; D not certain. CDR1 is WSHSY and CDR2 is SAAADI in the germline V gene. V gave up 10 bases and J gave up 3 bases, with 13 bases separating them. This CDR3 is 13 amino acids long. The CDR3 loop is CATRQNFNQPQHF. CDR3 nucleotides: TGCGCCACCCGGCAGAATTTCAATCAGCCCCAGCATTTT.

This chain connects TRBV5-4 to TRBJ1-6, with D unresolved. Germline V lookup: CDR1 SGHNT, CDR2 YYREEE (reference sequence). The V gene lost 3 bases and the J gene lost 0 bases, with 10 bases spanning the gap. The CDR3 consists of 16 residues. The CDR3: CASSSLKSSYNSPLHF. The CDR3 DNA reads as TGTGCCAGCAGCTCATTAAAAAGCTCCTATAATTCACCCCTCCACTTT.

This clone occurred once. V is TRBV18 and J is TRBJ2-2; 7 bases are a match to TRBD2. Germline loops: CDR1 KGHSH, CDR2 LQKENI. This CDR3 contains 16 residues. V shed 3 bases and J 1 base; nucleotides not matched to a gene: 5. Here the CDR3 DNA reads TGTGCCAGCTCACCTCGGGGGGAACTGAACACCGGGGAGCTGTTTTTT. It translates to CASSPRGELNTGELFF.

The chain combines TRBV28 with TRBJ1-1, with D tentatively TRBD1 (5 bases). In germline, CDR1 is MDHEN, CDR2 SYDVKM. The V gene lost 7 bases and the J gene lost 3 bases, with 21 bases spanning the gap. This CDR3 is built from 16 residues. The CDR3 DNA sequence: TGTGCCAGCACCATCGGCCCGGGGGGTCGAGACACTGAAGCTTTCTTT. Encoded protein: CASTIGPGGRDTEAFF.

The gene calls are TRBV10-2 and TRBJ1-1, with unresolved D. With 3 bases removed from V and 2 bases from J, the gap between germline ends came to 7 bases. Per germline, CDR1 WSHSY and CDR2 SAAADI. The CDR3 contains 13 residues. The CDR3 loop reads CASSDLENTEAFF. Here the CDR3 DNA reads TGCGCCAGCAGTGACTTAGAAAACACTGAAGCTTTCTTT.

The CDR3 nucleotides read TGTGCCAGCAGGGGACTAGCGGGAGGGACATACAATGAGCAGTTCTTC. Translating gives CASRGLAGGTYNEQFF. The chain couples TRBV28 to TRBJ2-1; 16 bases map to TRBD2. Unmatched junction bases numbered 3, after V lost 6 bases and J lost 4 bases. The V gene's germline CDR1 is MDHEN and CDR2 SYDVKM. This CDR3 comprises 16 residues.

The chain has TRBV2 and TRBJ2-2; D is possibly TRBD2 (5 bases). The ends were cut back, 6 bases at V and 0 bases at J, with 11 bases in the middle. CDR1 and CDR2 from the germline V gene are SNHLY and FYNNEI. The CDR3 covers 15 residues. The CDR3 coding sequence is TGTGCCAGCAGGGACGGGATAACGAACACCGGGGAGCTGTTTTTT. This codes for CASRDGITNTGELFF.

CDR3 DNA: TGCGCCAGCAGCCCACAGGGCTACTATGGCTACACCTTC. This codes for CASSPQGYYGYTF. This chain joins TRBV4-3 and TRBJ1-2; perhaps TRBD1 as D (6 bases). Trimming stripped 4 bases from V and 3 bases from J, with 9 bases between. CDR1 and CDR2 from the germline V gene are LGHNA and YSLEER. The CDR3 is made up of 13 amino acids.